The 9 T cell receptor beta chains in this list originate from one sample, sequenced in a study of T cells expressing NK-cell markers. TCRdb re-called the 5' RACE reads and shows each CDR3 protein once, DNA omitted. Its listing shows about 260,000 distinct CDR3 sequences. Sequencing was done on a sample of blood T cells: a sorted CD56 or NKG2C T cell subset, CD4+ or CD8+ T cells, or bulk PBMC T cells (not recorded which). The receptor set was obtained from a man between 18 and 29 years old in good health.

The chain couples TRBV4-2 to TRBJ1-6; lacking DNA, the TRBD1 call made by TCRdb goes unchecked. The CDR3 length is 16 residues. Germline CDR1 reads LGHNA; CDR2 reads YNFKEQ. The CDR3 reads CASSQDVRASNSPLHF.

The rearrangement links TRBV7-2 to TRBJ2-1; TCRdb's D call, TRBD1, is unchecked because there is no DNA. This CDR3 contains 17 residues. Germline V gene sequence: CDR1 SGHTA, CDR2 FQGNSA. CDR3 in amino acids: CASSDTGLPRGHNEQFF.

The chain links TRBV12-3 or TRBV12-4 to TRBJ2-4; the TCRdb call, TRBD2, lacks DNA for checking. The CDR3 loop spans 14 amino acids. CDR3 region: CASSPTGRVGIQYF.

This chain joins TRBV6-2 or TRBV6-3 and TRBJ2-2; as DNA is missing, the TRBD2 call by TCRdb cannot be tested. The CDR3 loop spans 14 amino acids. CDR1 MNHEY and CDR2 SVGEGT come from the germline V gene. This CDR3 is CASSWGLSTGELFF.

The rearrangement uses TRBV12-3 or TRBV12-4 and TRBJ2-5; TCRdb names TRBD1, which stays unverified in the absence of DNA. The CDR3 spans 15 residues. The CDR3 loop reads CASSLGAGNQETQYF.

The V call is TRBV5-6, the J call TRBJ2-1; without DNA, the TCRdb call of TRBD1 cannot be checked. The CDR3 loop spans 13 amino acids. Per the germline V gene, CDR1 is SGHDT and CDR2 is YYEEEE. The chain's CDR3 is CASSSTGGHEQFF.

Here the CDR3 reads CASSLGQERAQPQHF. The chain has TRBV5-5 and TRBJ1-5. The CDR3 covers 15 residues. Germline-derived CDR1 and CDR2 are SGHKS and YYEKEE (reference sequence).

The rearrangement joins TRBV10-3 to TRBJ2-5; TCRdb's D call, TRBD2, is unchecked because there is no DNA. The germline gives CDR1 ENHRY, CDR2 SYGVKD. The length of the CDR3 is 13 residues. The CDR3 sequence: CATSGGREETQYF.

The chain is built from TRBV7-2 and TRBJ2-3; TCRdb returns TRBD2, unconfirmable since there is no DNA. CDR1 and CDR2 (germline): SGHTA, FQGNSA. CDR3 size: 17 residues. This chain's CDR3 is CASSFLRGSGSTDTQYF.